This entry features one T cell receptor beta chain sequence. The record originates from a study of blood T cell repertoires in COVID-19. The CDR3 is made up of 18 amino acids. CDR1 MNHNS and CDR2 SASEGT come from the germline V gene. Trimming cost V 2 bases and J 10 bases; bases outside gene matches: 15. The assay was immunoSEQ multiplex PCR, and TCRdb's table has in-frame clones only and misses some. The sample lists about 140,000 clones, more than 65% occurring once. This clonotype was sampled from a human donor in a cohort sampled during active COVID-19. The chain combines TRBV6-1 with TRBJ2-1; 12 bases agree with TRBD2. Sequencing used peripheral blood. CDR3 residues: CASSETWPSGGGAGEQFF. CDR3 DNA sequence: TGTGCCAGCAGTGAAACTTGGCCTAGCGGGGGGGGAGCTGGAGAGCAGTTCTTC.